This TCR beta chain stems from a study of shared clonotypes between healthy human individuals. Using immunoSEQ multiplex PCR, the repertoire was profiled, and TCRdb retains in-frame clones only, with some absent. Of some 2,400,000 clones detected, 90% to 96% appear once; the ten largest clones hold approximately 0.13%. Germline CDR1 reads MNHEY; CDR2 reads SVGAGI. The CDR3 has 15 residues. Trimming stripped 6 bases from V and 3 bases from J, with 18 bases between. The chain links TRBV6-5 to TRBJ2-7; D perhaps matches TRBD2 (7 bases). Sequencing was performed on naive CD4+ T cells sorted from blood. Subset: CD45RA+ positively selected. The receptor comes from a man aged 18 to 35 in good health. CDR3 bases: TGTGCCAGCAGCCTCATGGCGGGGGCCCTCTACGAGCAGTACTTC. It is translated as CASSLMAGALYEQYF.